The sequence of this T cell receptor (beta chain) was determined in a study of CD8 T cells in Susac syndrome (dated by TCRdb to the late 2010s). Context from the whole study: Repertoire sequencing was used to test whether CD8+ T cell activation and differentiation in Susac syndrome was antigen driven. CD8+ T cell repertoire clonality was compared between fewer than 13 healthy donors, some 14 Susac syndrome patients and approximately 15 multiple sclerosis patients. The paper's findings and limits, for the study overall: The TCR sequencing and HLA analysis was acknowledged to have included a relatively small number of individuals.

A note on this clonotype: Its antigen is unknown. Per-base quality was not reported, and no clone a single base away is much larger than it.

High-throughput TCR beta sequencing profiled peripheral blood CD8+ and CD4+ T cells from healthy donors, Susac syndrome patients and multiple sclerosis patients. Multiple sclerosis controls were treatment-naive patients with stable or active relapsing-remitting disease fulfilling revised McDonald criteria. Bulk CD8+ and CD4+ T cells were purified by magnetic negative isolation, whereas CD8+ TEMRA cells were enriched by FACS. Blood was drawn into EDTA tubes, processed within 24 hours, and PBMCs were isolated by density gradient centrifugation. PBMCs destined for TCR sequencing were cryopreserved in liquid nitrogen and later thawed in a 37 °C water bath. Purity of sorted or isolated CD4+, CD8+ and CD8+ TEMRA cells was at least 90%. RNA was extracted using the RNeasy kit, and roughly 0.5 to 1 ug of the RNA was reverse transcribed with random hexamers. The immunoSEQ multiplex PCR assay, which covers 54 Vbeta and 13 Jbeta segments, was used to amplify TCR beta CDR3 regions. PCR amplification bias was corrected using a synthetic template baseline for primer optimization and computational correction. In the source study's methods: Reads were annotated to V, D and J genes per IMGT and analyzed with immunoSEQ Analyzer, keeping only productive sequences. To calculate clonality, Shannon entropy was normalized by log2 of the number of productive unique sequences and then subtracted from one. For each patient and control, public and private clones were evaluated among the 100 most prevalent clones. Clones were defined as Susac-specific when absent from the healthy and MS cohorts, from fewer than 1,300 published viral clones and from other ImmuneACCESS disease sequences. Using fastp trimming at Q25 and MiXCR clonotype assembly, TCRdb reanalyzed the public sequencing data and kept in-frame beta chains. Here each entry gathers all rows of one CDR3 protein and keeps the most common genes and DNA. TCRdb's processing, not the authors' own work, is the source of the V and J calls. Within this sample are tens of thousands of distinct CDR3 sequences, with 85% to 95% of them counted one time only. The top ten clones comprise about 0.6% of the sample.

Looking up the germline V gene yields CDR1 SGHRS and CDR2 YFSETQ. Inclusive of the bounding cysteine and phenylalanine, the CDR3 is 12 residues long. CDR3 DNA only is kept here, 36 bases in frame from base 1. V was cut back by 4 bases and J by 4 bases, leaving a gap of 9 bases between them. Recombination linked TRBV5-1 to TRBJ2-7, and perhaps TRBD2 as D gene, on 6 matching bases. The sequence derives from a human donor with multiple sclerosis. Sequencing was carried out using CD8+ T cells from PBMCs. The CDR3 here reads CASSEDYYEQYF. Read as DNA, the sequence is TGCGCCAGCAGCGAGGACTATTACGAGCAGTACTTC.